Following are 21 T cell receptor beta chains from one sample sequenced in a study of T cells in Graves' hyperthyroidism and ophthalmopathy. Using RNA transcripts as the source, TCR beta CDR3 regions were amplified. The TCR CDR3 first-round RT-PCR relied on the HTBI primer set. A single record per CDR3 protein comes from TCRdb applying MiXCR to the multiplex PCR reads. Of hundreds of thousands of distinct CDR3 sequences in the sample, about 14% were seen once. Sequencing was carried out using blood. These receptors were collected from a woman between 18 and 29 years old with Graves' hyperthyroidism.

The chain uses TRBV4-2 and TRBJ2-3, with D hard to call. Between the trimmed V and J ends, which lost 4 bases and 1 base, there was a span of 9 bases. In germline, CDR1 is LGHNA, CDR2 YNFKEQ. CDR3 length: 14 amino acids. CDR3 protein: CASSPSKGTDTQYF. The CDR3 DNA follows: TGTGCCAGCAGCCCTTCAAAGGGCACAGATACGCAGTATTTT.

In its sample, this clonotype was seen many times. This chain links TRBV6-1 with TRBJ1-2; D is uncertain. From germline, CDR1 is MNHNS and CDR2 SASEGT. V gave up 6 bases and J gave up 5 bases, with 4 bases separating them. The CDR3 is 10 amino acids. CDR3 nucleotides: TGTGCCAGCAGCTTTTATGGCTACACCTTC. Protein product: CASSFYGYTF.

This clonotype has a count of ten or more. The chain uses TRBV6-1 and TRBJ2-7; D may be TRBD2 (6 bases). CDR3 length: 16 amino acids. CDR1 MNHNS and CDR2 SASEGT come from the germline V gene. Between the trimmed V and J ends, which lost 1 base and 2 bases, there was a span of 15 bases. In nucleotides, the CDR3 is TGTGCCAGCAGTGAAGAAGGGAGGAGACCGACCTACGAGCAGTACTTC. Translated: CASSEEGRRPTYEQYF.

This clonotype was picked up a small number of times. The gene calls are TRBV7-8 and TRBJ2-4, with D tentatively TRBD1 or TRBD2 (5 bases each). Germline-derived CDR1 and CDR2 are SGHVS and FQNEAQ. V lost 1 base, J lost 0 bases, and 13 bases lay in between. The CDR3 spans 17 residues. CDR3 DNA sequence: TGTGCCAGCAGCTTAGAGGGGAGTGGGCTAGCCAAAAACATTCAGTACTTC. Translation: CASSLEGSGLAKNIQYF. Full variable domain (rest looked up from reference TRBV7-8 and TRBJ2-4): GAGVSQSPRYKVAKRGQDVALRCDPISGHVSLFWYQQALGQGPEFLTYFQNEAQLDKSGLPSDRFFAERPEGSVSTLKIQRTQQEDSAVYLCASSLEGSGLAKNIQYFGAGTRLSVL.

The table lists this clonotype with many counts. The rearrangement uses TRBV20-1 and TRBJ2-4, with TRBD2 matching 8 bases. CDR1 is DFQATT, CDR2 SNEGSKA, per germline (reference sequence). The CDR3 is 13 amino acids. With V trimmed by 2 bases and J by 9 bases, 6 bases remained unmatched. The CDR3: CSARIDGRGIQYF. The DNA for the CDR3 is TGCAGTGCTAGAATCGACGGGAGGGGCATTCAGTACTTC.

The CDR3 reads CASSVRGTSVYNEQFF. The CDR3 bases are TGTGCCAGCAGCGTCCGTGGGACTAGCGTCTACAATGAGCAGTTCTTC. The chain links TRBV7-3 to TRBJ2-1; TRBD2 matches 10 bases. The CDR3 is made up of 16 amino acids. V shed 5 bases and J 3 bases; nucleotides not matched to a gene: 7. The germline V gene encodes CDR1 SGHTA and CDR2 FQGTGA.

This clonotype occurred a few times. This chain uses TRBV20-1 with TRBJ2-3; 15 bases map to TRBD2. The CDR3 consists of 16 residues. CDR1 and CDR2 (germline): DFQATT, SNEGSKA (reference sequence). V dropped 3 bases and J dropped 2; count of bases not matched to a gene: 3. As DNA, the CDR3 is TGCAGTGCTAGGGGACTAGCGGGAGGTTTCACAGATACGCAGTATTTT. Its translation is CSARGLAGGFTDTQYF.

This rearrangement joins TRBV6-1 to TRBJ1-6; TRBD1 agrees at 8 bases. J lost 9 bases, V lost 6 bases, and 13 bases had no gene match. Per the germline V gene, CDR1 is MNHNS and CDR2 is SASEGT. There are 16 residues in the CDR3. The CDR3 sequence is CASSHRPGQDSSPLHF. The DNA of the CDR3 is TGTGCCAGCAGCCACCGTCCGGGACAGGACTCTTCACCCCTCCACTTT.

CDR3 protein: CASGLAGGAGTQYF. The CDR3 coding sequence is TGTGCTAGTGGTTTGGCGGGGGGCGCCGGGACCCAGTACTTC. The chain recombines TRBV12-5 with TRBJ2-5; maybe TRBD2 (7 bases). CDR3 length: 14 amino acids. V lost 1 base and J lost 7, with 13 bases in between. Germline V gives CDR1 LGHNT, CDR2 FRNRAP.

As to this clonotype: The conserved closing phenylalanine or tryptophan is absent in this CDR3, likely reflecting a read error. The V and J genes are TRBV7-9 and TRBJ1-2, with 10 bases that match TRBD1. The CDR3 loop spans 15 amino acids. V was clipped by 5 bases and J by 8 bases; unmatched bases: 11. Germline V gene lookup returns CDR1 SEHNR and CDR2 FQNEAQ (reference sequence). The CDR3 sequence: CASSPPGQGFIGYTL. CDR3 sequence (DNA): TGTGCCAGCAGCCCGCCGGGACAGGGGTTTATAGGCTACACCCTC.

This clonotype came up a few times. The V and J genes are TRBV7-3 and TRBJ1-6, with unresolved D. V was clipped by 5 bases and J by 0 bases, with 8 bases between them. Per the germline V gene, CDR1 is SGHTA and CDR2 is FQGTGA. This CDR3 is built from 15 residues. CDR3 in DNA: TGTGCCAGCAGCCTCCGACACTCCTATAATTCACCCCTCCACTTT. It encodes CASSLRHSYNSPLHF.

In its sample, this clonotype was seen a few times. The J gene is TRBJ2-1, the V gene TRBV7-9, with 12 bases identical to TRBD2. CDR1 SEHNR and CDR2 FQNEAQ come from the germline V gene (reference sequence). This CDR3 contains 15 residues. The V gene end was trimmed by 5 bases and the J gene end by 4 bases; junction bases not matched to a gene: 3. CDR3 protein: CASSRGLAGYNEQFF. The CDR3 coding sequence is TGTGCCAGCAGCCGAGGACTAGCGGGATACAATGAGCAGTTCTTC.

This clonotype was counted many times. The V call is TRBV30, the J call TRBJ1-1; no clear D gene. The germline V gene encodes CDR1 GTSNPN and CDR2 SVGIG (reference sequence). CDR3 length: 11 residues. V was trimmed by 2 bases and J by 8 bases, leaving 9 bases between them. CDR3 nucleotide sequence: TGTGCCTGGAGTACTTCGCGGGAAGCTTTCTTT. As protein: CAWSTSREAFF.

The sample holds a few counts of this clonotype. This chain joins TRBV24-1 and TRBJ2-3; 11 nucleotides match TRBD2. Trimming removed 3 bases from V and 3 bases from J; junction bases left unmatched: 4. CDR1 and CDR2 (germline): KGHDR, SFDVKD. This CDR3 has 16 amino acids. The CDR3, as DNA: TGTGCCACCAGTGATCCGGGACTAGCGGATACAGATACGCAGTATTTT. This translates into CATSDPGLADTDTQYF.

This clonotype was seen ten or more times. V and J are TRBV3-1 and TRBJ1-1; TRBD1 is a possible D gene (6 bases). This CDR3 is built from 13 residues. Trimming stripped 4 bases from V and 7 bases from J, with 13 bases between. The germline gives CDR1 LGHDT, CDR2 YNNKEL (reference sequence). CDR3 residues: CASSRGDIGEAFF. The CDR3 DNA is TGTGCCAGCAGCCGAGGGGACATTGGTGAAGCTTTCTTT.

This clonotype showed up many times. The chain joins TRBV4-1 to TRBJ2-7; D unresolved. The CDR3 contains 14 residues. V was clipped by 0 bases and J by 5 bases, with 11 bases between them. The germline CDR1 and CDR2 sequences are MGHRA and YSYEKL. This chain's CDR3 is CASSQDSGSNEQYF. CDR3 DNA sequence: TGCGCCAGCAGCCAAGATTCAGGTAGTAACGAGCAGTACTTC.

This clonotype was seen ten or more times. The rearrangement joins TRBV11-2 to TRBJ2-7; 8 nucleotides match TRBD2. With 1 base clipped from V and 2 bases from J, the junction kept 7 bases outside the gene matches. The germline CDR1 and CDR2 sequences are SGHAT and FQNNGV. This CDR3 has 16 residues. CDR3 nucleotide sequence: TGTGCCAGCAGCTTAGGCGGTACTAGCGGCCCCTACGAGCAGTACTTC. This translates into CASSLGGTSGPYEQYF.

J is TRBJ2-7 and V is TRBV4-1, with 11 bases aligning to TRBD1. The CDR3 sequence is 14 residues long. After removal of 8 bases from V and 5 bases from J, the junction contained 8 bases not matched to a gene. Germline lookup yields CDR1 MGHRA and CDR2 YSYEKL. The CDR3 nucleotides read TGCGCCAGCCGGCCCGGGACAGGGGGGGACGAGCAGTACTTC. Residues: CASRPGTGGDEQYF.

There are a few counts of this clonotype. The chain couples TRBV7-8 to TRBJ2-1; 8 bases are a match to TRBD2. Germline V gene lookup returns CDR1 SGHVS and CDR2 FQNEAQ. The CDR3 has 17 amino acids. V dropped 2 bases and J dropped 5; count of bases not matched to a gene: 11. The CDR3 coding sequence is TGTGCCAGCAGCTTACTTGGCGGGAGGACTCTCAACAATGAGCAGTTCTTC. Translation: CASSLLGGRTLNNEQFF.

There are many counts of this clonotype. This sequence joins TRBV20-1 and TRBJ1-1; D not certain. CDR3 length equals 12 residues. Deletions cut 7 bases from V and 2 bases from J, with 11 bases between. Per the germline V gene, CDR1 is DFQATT and CDR2 is SNEGSKA (reference sequence). CDR3: CSVRTDNTEAFF. CDR3 in DNA: TGCAGTGTTCGGACGGACAACACTGAAGCTTTCTTT.

This clonotype was counted ten times or more. The J gene is TRBJ1-4, the V gene TRBV7-2; the match to TRBD1 covers 9 bases. Germline V CDR1 and CDR2: SGHTA, FQGNSA. V lost 5 bases, J lost 8 bases, and 9 bases stayed unmatched. The CDR3 loop spans 15 amino acids. The CDR3 is CASSVTGTGKEKLFF. CDR3 bases: TGTGCCAGCAGCGTTACCGGGACAGGGAAAGAAAAACTGTTTTTT.